The 28 T cell receptor beta chains reported below all come from one sample, sequenced in a study of response to subunit inactivated influenza vaccine. TCRdb itself ran the RT-PCR reads through MiXCR, one entry per CDR3 protein. The table lists 450,000 to 600,000 distinct CDR3 sequences, 7.6% of them singletons. This material consisted of PBMCs from blood, taken around 2 years after vaccination. The receptors were gathered from a man between 45 and 75 years old who received an inactivated influenza vaccine.

This clonotype came up a few times. This sequence joins TRBV11-2 and TRBJ1-2; 10 bases are shared with TRBD1. Germline V gene sequence: CDR1 SGHAT, CDR2 FQNNGV. The V and J ends lost 4 bases and 7 bases, in that order; junction bases with no gene match: 15. The CDR3 covers 17 residues. CDR3 DNA: TGTGCCAGCAGCTCCAATCCCTCGACAGGGGGCATGAGTGGCTACACCTTC. As protein: CASSSNPSTGGMSGYTF.

The chain couples TRBV28 to TRBJ1-2; possible D gene TRBD1, 5 bases. In germline, CDR1 is MDHEN, CDR2 SYDVKM. Trimming left V 5 bases short and J 3 bases short, with 13 bases between. This CDR3 comprises 14 residues. CDR3 bases: TGTGCCAGCAGTCCCCGATGGGGGGACTATGGCTACACCTTC. This codes for CASSPRWGDYGYTF.

This clonotype has just a few counts. The chain is built from TRBV12-3 or TRBV12-4 and TRBJ2-7; D gene uncertain. The ends were cut back, 1 base at V and 2 bases at J, with 12 bases in the middle. CDR3 size: 15 residues. CDR3 region: CASSLDQALTYEQYF. As DNA, the CDR3 is TGTGCCAGCAGTTTAGATCAGGCACTAACCTACGAGCAGTACTTC.

Many counts were recorded for this clonotype. The J gene is TRBJ2-1, the V gene TRBV20-1, with 8 positions matching TRBD1. CDR1 DFQATT and CDR2 SNEGSKA come from the germline V gene (reference sequence). The CDR3 runs 14 residues. Losses at the gene ends were 6 bases for V and 6 bases for J; bases not matched to a gene: 10. This chain's CDR3 is CSAQTGGRSNEQFF. The DNA for the CDR3 is TGCAGTGCCCAAACAGGGGGGCGATCCAATGAGCAGTTCTTC.

This rearrangement joins TRBV27 to TRBJ2-1; TRBD2 agrees at 10 bases. The junction had 9 bases not matched to a gene; V was cut back by 5 bases and J by 8 bases. Germline-derived CDR1 and CDR2 are MNHEY and SMNVEV (reference sequence). The CDR3 is made up of 15 amino acids. CDR3 in amino acids: CASSPWEREGHEQFF. The CDR3 DNA sequence: TGTGCCAGCAGTCCCTGGGAGCGGGAGGGACATGAGCAGTTCTTC.

This clonotype came up a few times. This chain uses TRBV5-6 with TRBJ2-1, with 8 bases identical to TRBD2. The V segment lost 6 bases and the J segment 5 bases; nucleotides outside the gene matches: 13. Germline V lookup: CDR1 SGHDT, CDR2 YYEEEE. The CDR3 covers 16 residues. The CDR3 sequence: CASIQPGGTRDNEQFF. CDR3 DNA: TGTGCCAGCATCCAGCCTGGTGGGACTAGGGACAATGAGCAGTTCTTC.

This clonotype was recorded at least ten times. This chain uses TRBV5-1 with TRBJ2-7; a possible D gene is TRBD1 (6 bases). The CDR3 totals 14 residues. Germline V gene sequence: CDR1 SGHRS, CDR2 YFSETQ. Trimming took off 4 bases at V and 12 bases at J, with 23 bases between the two ends. CDR3 region: CASSPKTSQGDPYF. CDR3 sequence (DNA): TGCGCCAGCAGCCCGAAAACCTCACAGGGCGACCCGTACTTC.

The rearrangement joins TRBV12-3 or TRBV12-4 to TRBJ2-1; 16 bases map to TRBD2. This CDR3 has 18 residues. Germline trimming cut 6 bases from V and 5 bases from J; bases unmatched to any gene: 10. The CDR3 protein is CASSWLGTSGRAHNEQFF. CDR3 nucleotides: TGTGCCAGCAGCTGGCTAGGGACTAGCGGGAGGGCCCACAATGAGCAGTTCTTC.

This clonotype has ten or more counts. This chain links TRBV20-1 with TRBJ2-3; D is uncertain. The germline V and J ends were trimmed by 1 base and 0 bases, with 8 bases remaining between them. Germline CDR1 reads DFQATT; CDR2 reads SNEGSKA (reference sequence). The CDR3 is 14 residues long. Here the CDR3 reads CSARVWSSTDTQYF. The CDR3 DNA is TGCAGTGCTAGAGTGTGGTCTAGCACAGATACGCAGTATTTT.

The rearrangement uses TRBV3-1 and TRBJ2-7; D is perhaps TRBD1 or TRBD2 (5 bases each). CDR1 and CDR2 (germline): LGHDT, YNNKEL (reference sequence). Between the trimmed V and J ends, which lost 4 bases and 4 bases, there was a span of 17 bases. The CDR3 totals 15 residues. The CDR3 bases are TGTGCCAGCAGCCCGGGACGCCGAGCCTCTTACGAGCAGTACTTC. Protein: CASSPGRRASYEQYF.

The rearrangement joins TRBV4-2 to TRBJ1-5; D perhaps matches TRBD1 (5 bases). The V and J ends lost 2 bases and 2 bases respectively, with 16 bases between them. The CDR3 has 17 residues. Germline CDR1 is LGHNA and CDR2 is YNFKEQ. The CDR3 reads CASSQSGGVVGNQPQHF. The CDR3 DNA reads as TGTGCCAGCAGCCAATCTGGGGGGGTAGTTGGCAATCAGCCCCAGCATTTT.

This clonotype was seen ten or more times. This chain uses TRBV20-1 with TRBJ2-1, with TRBD2 matching over 10 bases. Trimming at V came to 7 bases and at J to 9 bases, leaving 12 bases not matched to a gene. The CDR3 totals 14 residues. The germline V gene encodes CDR1 DFQATT and CDR2 SNEGSKA (reference sequence). CDR3 in DNA: TGCAGTGAGAAGCGGGAGGGCGATGATACTGAGCAGTTCTTC. Amino acids: CSEKREGDDTEQFF.

The rearrangement joins TRBV20-1 to TRBJ2-1; possibly TRBD2 for D (7 bases). Trimming stripped 6 bases from V and 2 bases from J, with 17 bases between. The CDR3 has 15 amino acids. Per germline, CDR1 DFQATT and CDR2 SNEGSKA (reference sequence). CDR3 coding DNA: TGCAGTGCCCACCCGGGGGGCAGTACCTACAATGAGCAGTTCTTC. This codes for CSAHPGGSTYNEQFF.

The J gene is TRBJ1-2, the V gene TRBV10-3; possibly TRBD1 for D (6 bases). The germline V and J ends were trimmed by 3 bases and 2 bases, with 10 bases remaining between them. The germline V gene encodes CDR1 ENHRY and CDR2 SYGVKD. This CDR3 has 14 residues. CDR3 in DNA: TGTGCCATCAGTGATACCCAGGGGAACTATGGCTACACCTTC. Translation: CAISDTQGNYGYTF.

Only a few counts were recorded for this clonotype. V and J are TRBV4-1 and TRBJ2-3, with a tentative D call TRBD1 (6 bases). CDR3 length equals 17 residues. The germline V gene has CDR1 MGHRA and CDR2 YSYEKL. V dropped 0 bases and J dropped 0 bases, with 13 bases sitting between them. CDR3 in amino acids: CASSQDRGSTSTDTQYF. The CDR3, as DNA: TGCGCCAGCAGCCAAGACAGGGGATCCACTAGCACAGATACGCAGTATTTT.

The chain employs TRBV7-9 and TRBJ2-3, with a possible D match to TRBD1 (5 bases). In germline, CDR1 is SEHNR, CDR2 FQNEAQ (reference sequence). The CDR3 consists of 14 residues. The germline V and J ends were trimmed by 6 bases and 4 bases, with 14 bases remaining between them. Written as DNA, the CDR3 is TGTGCCAGCAGGGTCCCAGGGAACGCAGATACGCAGTATTTT. It specifies CASRVPGNADTQYF.

V gene TRBV4-3 combines with J gene TRBJ1-5; D is possibly TRBD1 (6 bases). The germline V gene has CDR1 LGHNA and CDR2 YSLEER. The CDR3 consists of 15 residues. Trimming cost V 0 bases and J 5 bases, with 11 bases left between them. Here the CDR3 DNA reads TGCGCCAGCAGCCAAGAACCGGCAGGGGATCAGCCCCAGCATTTT. Translated: CASSQEPAGDQPQHF.

The rearrangement joins TRBV20-1 to TRBJ2-1; possibly TRBD2 for D (5 bases). V was cut by 2 bases and J by 6 bases, with 23 bases left in between. The length of the CDR3 is 17 residues. Germline V gene lookup returns CDR1 DFQATT and CDR2 SNEGSKA (reference sequence). Written as DNA, the CDR3 is TGCAGTGCTAGACCCCAGGTCCTAGCCACCCACTTCAATGAGCAGTTCTTC. It specifies CSARPQVLATHFNEQFF.

This clonotype occurred a few times. This chain links TRBV29-1 with TRBJ2-2, with D unclear. The CDR3 is 15 residues long. V lost 2 bases and J 3 bases, leaving 13 bases between the germline ends. The germline V gene has CDR1 SQVTM and CDR2 ANQGSEA. CDR3: CSVEPIGRHTGELFF. CDR3 nucleotide sequence: TGCAGCGTTGAACCAATAGGCAGACACACCGGGGAGCTGTTTTTT.

This clonotype was observed at least ten times. V gene TRBV3-1 combines with J gene TRBJ1-2; no clear D. The length of the CDR3 is 13 residues. With 0 bases removed from V and 5 bases from J, the gap between germline ends came to 7 bases. Germline CDR1 and CDR2: LGHDT and YNNKEL (reference sequence). The CDR3 nucleotides are TGTGCCAGCAGCCAAGATGGTGGGTATGGCTACACCTTC. This encodes CASSQDGGYGYTF.

This clonotype was seen only once. The rearrangement links TRBV27 to TRBJ1-1; D is perhaps TRBD1 (6 bases). The CDR3 runs to 15 residues. Between the trimmed V and J ends, which lost 5 bases and 3 bases, there was a span of 16 bases. Germline V gene lookup returns CDR1 MNHEY and CDR2 SMNVEV (reference sequence). CDR3 in amino acids: CASSTRTVEYTEAFF. CDR3 nucleotides: TGTGCCAGCAGTACCCGGACAGTGGAGTACACTGAAGCTTTCTTT.

This clonotype has only a few counts. This chain links TRBV20-1 with TRBJ2-1; TRBD2 aligns across 9 bases. V lost 0 bases, J lost 7 bases, and 4 bases stayed unmatched. The CDR3 covers 14 residues. In germline, CDR1 is DFQATT, CDR2 SNEGSKA (reference sequence). DNA for the CDR3: TGCAGTGCTAGAGAGGTAGCGGGAGCAAATGAGCAGTTCTTC. This translates into CSAREVAGANEQFF.

On this clonotype: A much larger clone is a single base away; this may be a read error. CDR3 in DNA: TGCTGCGTTTCGGATAATAGCAATCAGCCCCAGCATTTT. Its protein product is CCVSDNSNQPQHF. V is TRBV29-1 and J is TRBJ1-5; D is unresolved. The CDR3 runs to 13 residues. CDR1 and CDR2 from the germline V gene are SQVTM and ANQGSEA.

This clonotype was observed a handful of times. The chain uses TRBV20-1 and TRBJ2-3; 10 nucleotides agree with TRBD2. The CDR3 consists of 16 residues. The J segment lost 4 bases and the V segment lost 2 bases, leaving 9 bases of the junction unmatched. Germline-derived CDR1 and CDR2 are DFQATT and SNEGSKA (reference sequence). The CDR3 nucleotides read TGCAGTGCTAGACCGATACTAGCGGGGAGGGCAGATACGCAGTATTTT. It encodes CSARPILAGRADTQYF.

The chain couples TRBV6-1 to TRBJ1-5; maybe TRBD1 (6 bases). Germline CDR1 reads MNHNS; CDR2 reads SASEGT. This CDR3 is 14 amino acids long. V dropped 6 bases and J dropped 7 bases, with 16 bases sitting between them. CDR3 sequence (DNA): TGTGCCAGCAGACCCATAGCAGGGGACCAGCCCCAGCATTTT. The encoded protein is CASRPIAGDQPQHF.

The chain links TRBV29-1 to TRBJ2-1; 7 bases match TRBD2. Trimming removed 4 bases from V and 8 bases from J; junction bases left unmatched: 14. Germline V CDR1 and CDR2: SQVTM, ANQGSEA. The CDR3 is 15 amino acids. CDR3 DNA: TGCAGCGTTGGCCCTCTGGGGAGGGAAAAGGATGAGCAGTTCTTC. Encoded protein: CSVGPLGREKDEQFF.

This clonotype showed up just a few times. The chain combines TRBV4-1 with TRBJ2-1, with 8 bases identical to TRBD2. Trimming removed 2 bases from V and 5 bases from J; junction bases left unmatched: 14. Germline values: CDR1 MGHRA, CDR2 YSYEKL. This CDR3 spans 18 amino acids. The CDR3: CASSQSRYRTSPDNEQFF. The CDR3 nucleotides read TGCGCCAGCAGCCAAAGCCGATACAGGACTAGCCCGGACAATGAGCAGTTCTTC.

The rearrangement uses TRBV20-1 and TRBJ2-1; weak D call: TRBD1 (6 bases). Between the trimmed V and J ends, which lost 3 bases and 7 bases, there was a span of 13 bases. CDR1 is DFQATT, CDR2 SNEGSKA, per germline (reference sequence). This CDR3 has 13 residues. CDR3 in DNA: TGCAGTGCTAGTCCGGACAGTATGAATGAGCAGTTCTTC. Translation gives CSASPDSMNEQFF.